Presented here are 21 T cell receptor beta chains from one specimen sequenced in a study of OX40 agonist ivuxolimab in advanced cancers. Data came from immunoSEQ multiplex PCR; TCRdb stores just in-frame clones and leaves some out. The sample contains roughly 8,100 clones, about four fifths of which appear only once. The sample in question was CD4+ or CD8+ T cells sorted from blood, obtained in a trial of the OX40 agonist ivuxolimab. All receptors come from an adult with an advanced solid tumor such as melanoma, head and neck, liver or kidney cancer.

The gene calls are TRBV9 and TRBJ1-2; D gene uncertain. Trimming pared 3 bases from V and 5 bases from J, leaving 17 bases between. Looked up from germline, CDR1 is SGDLS and CDR2 is YYNGEE. The CDR3 consists of 15 residues. DNA for the CDR3: TGTGCCAGCAGCGGATTCCTTACAGCAGAATATGGCTACACCTTC. It is translated as CASSGFLTAEYGYTF.

V and J are TRBV4-1 and TRBJ2-3; the D gene could be TRBD1 or TRBD2 (5 bases each). With 3 bases removed from V and 6 bases from J, the gap between germline ends came to 10 bases. Germline lookup yields CDR1 MGHRA and CDR2 YSYEKL. The CDR3 has 13 amino acids. CDR3 in DNA: TGCGCCAGCAGCCAGGCCGGGGACGATACGCAGTATTTT. Protein product: CASSQAGDDTQYF.

The genes are TRBV28 and TRBJ1-6; D might be TRBD1 (5 bases). With 6 bases removed from V and 8 bases from J, the gap between germline ends came to 20 bases. This CDR3 region has 16 residues. CDR1 MDHEN and CDR2 SYDVKM come from the germline V gene. CDR3 region: CASSPRAIIRDSPLHF. The CDR3 DNA reads as TGTGCCAGCAGCCCCCGGGCCATTATCAGGGATTCACCCCTCCACTTT.

This chain uses TRBV6-6 with TRBJ2-1; 8 nucleotides line up with TRBD2. Looked up from germline, CDR1 is MNHNY and CDR2 is SVGAGI (reference sequence). The CDR3 consists of 16 residues. V dropped 5 bases and J dropped 4; count of bases not matched to a gene: 10. The CDR3 region is CASSLSGSGGYNEQFF. In nucleotides, the CDR3 is TGTGCCAGCAGTCTATCGGGGAGCGGGGGATACAATGAGCAGTTCTTC.

This clone turned up a few times. This rearrangement joins TRBV19 to TRBJ2-2; the match to TRBD2 covers 10 bases. The ends lost 5 bases at V and 5 bases at J; junction bases unmatched: 5. There are 15 residues in the CDR3. Germline V gives CDR1 LNHDA, CDR2 SQIVND (reference sequence). The CDR3 protein is CASSQGLAITGELFF. Written as DNA, the CDR3 is TGTGCCAGTAGTCAGGGACTAGCGATAACCGGGGAGCTGTTTTTT.

The V gene is TRBV5-1, the J gene TRBJ2-7; D remains unclear. Trimming pared 0 bases from V and 7 bases from J, leaving 17 bases between. Germline CDR1 reads SGHRS; CDR2 reads YFSETQ. This CDR3 region has 15 residues. CDR3 loop: CASSLALETAREQYF. DNA for the CDR3: TGCGCCAGCAGCTTGGCCTTAGAAACAGCTCGTGAGCAGTACTTC.

The chain has TRBV9 and TRBJ1-2; perhaps TRBD1 as D (5 bases). The CDR3 runs 14 residues. With 6 bases removed from V and 1 base from J, the gap between germline ends came to 13 bases. Germline CDR1 SGDLS, CDR2 YYNGEE. The CDR3 protein is CASTKGVVNYGYTF. CDR3 DNA: TGTGCCAGCACCAAAGGGGTAGTTAACTATGGCTACACCTTC.

The chain is built from TRBV4-1 and TRBJ1-2; 7 nucleotides align to TRBD1. The trim removed 0 bases at V and 7 bases at J, leaving 14 bases unmatched. This CDR3 contains 17 residues. CDR1 and CDR2 (germline): MGHRA, YSYEKL. The CDR3 sequence: CASSQDSKEGGVSGYTF. In DNA, the CDR3 is TGCGCCAGCAGCCAAGACTCTAAGGAAGGGGGCGTCAGTGGCTACACCTTC.

This clone is termed medium-sized. The chain couples TRBV6-1 to TRBJ2-3; 7 nucleotides align to TRBD2. Trimming cost V 2 bases and J 6 bases; bases outside gene matches: 5. CDR1 and CDR2 from the germline V gene are MNHNS and SASEGT. The CDR3 has 14 amino acids. As DNA, the CDR3 is TGTGCCAGCAGTGAATGGGGGGGGGAGGATACGCAGTATTTT. Amino acids: CASSEWGGEDTQYF.

The genes are TRBV7-2 and TRBJ1-1; 9 nucleotides line up with TRBD1. Looked up from germline, CDR1 is SGHTA and CDR2 is FQGNSA. CDR3 length equals 15 residues. V shed 1 base and J 9 bases; nucleotides not matched to a gene: 9. The CDR3: CASSLGTGEMFQAFF. DNA for the CDR3: TGTGCCAGCAGCTTAGGGACAGGGGAGATGTTTCAAGCTTTCTTT.

This clone is large in the sample. The chain has TRBV2 and TRBJ1-3, with D hard to call. CDR3 length: 13 amino acids. Germline V CDR1 and CDR2: SNHLY, FYNNEI. Trimming removed 9 bases from V and 0 bases from J, with 9 bases in between. The CDR3 loop reads CARKEDSGNTIYF. The CDR3 nucleotides are TGTGCCAGAAAAGAAGACTCTGGAAACACCATATATTTT.

This chain links TRBV5-4 with TRBJ2-7; a possible D gene is TRBD1 (6 bases). Germline CDR1 and CDR2: SGHNT and YYREEE (reference sequence). The CDR3 length is 14 residues. V gave up 2 bases and J gave up 3 bases, with 12 bases separating them. The CDR3 reads CASSFPGHGYEQYF. The CDR3 nucleotides read TGTGCCAGCAGCTTCCCGGGACACGGCTACGAGCAGTACTTC.

In its sample, this clone ranks as medium-sized. This chain connects TRBV7-9 to TRBJ1-1; 7 nucleotides line up with TRBD1. This CDR3 region has 17 residues. CDR1 is SEHNR, CDR2 FQNEAQ, per germline (reference sequence). Trimming cost V 6 bases and J 0 bases; bases outside gene matches: 13. The CDR3 bases are TGTGCCAGCAGGCCCCCCGGGACAGCACCCTTGAACACTGAAGCTTTCTTT. Translated: CASRPPGTAPLNTEAFF. Full variable domain (rest looked up from reference TRBV7-9 and TRBJ1-1): DTGVSQNPRHKITKRGQNVTFRCDPISEHNRLYWYRQTLGQGPEFLTYFQNEAQLEKSRLLSDRFSAERPKGSFSTLEIQRTEQGDSAMYLCASRPPGTAPLNTEAFFGQGTRLTVV.

The table lists this clone with a few counts. This chain connects TRBV9 to TRBJ2-7, with D tentatively TRBD1 (6 bases). The CDR3 is 16 residues long. The ends were cut back, 4 bases at V and 0 bases at J, with 17 bases in the middle. CDR1 is SGDLS, CDR2 YYNGEE, per germline. For the CDR3, the DNA is TGTGCCAGCAGCCCTCAAAGGACAGTCAGCTCCTACGAGCAGTACTTC. This sequence encodes CASSPQRTVSSYEQYF.

The chain recombines TRBV19 with TRBJ2-7; unclear D gene. CDR3 size: 12 residues. Trimming shortened V by 4 bases and J by 5 bases, and 9 bases separated the two germline ends. Germline-derived CDR1 and CDR2 are LNHDA and SQIVND (reference sequence). The CDR3 region is CASSKDAHEQYF. CDR3 bases: TGTGCCAGTAGTAAGGACGCTCACGAGCAGTACTTC. Full variable domain (missing parts from reference TRBV19 and TRBJ2-7): DGGITQSPKYLFRKEGQNVTLSCEQNLNHDAMYWYRQDPGQGLRLIYYSQIVNDFQKGDIAEGYSVSREKKESFPLTVTSAQKNPTAFYLCASSKDAHEQYFGPGTRLTVT.

V usage is TRBV9 and J usage is TRBJ2-1; 11 bases are a match to TRBD2. Germline CDR1 and CDR2: SGDLS and YYNGEE. The CDR3 spans 16 residues. V gave up 3 bases and J gave up 2 bases; unmatched junction bases: 4. The CDR3 sequence: CASSGVSGGAYNEQFF. The CDR3 DNA is TGTGCCAGCAGCGGGGTTAGCGGGGGGGCCTACAATGAGCAGTTCTTC.

This chain connects TRBV21-1 to TRBJ2-7. TRBV21-1 is deemed a pseudogene. This CDR3 contains 14 residues. The CDR3 DNA reads TGTGCCAGCAGCAAAGAAGACCGATCCTACGAGCAGTACTTC. It specifies CASSKEDRSYEQYF.

The rearrangement joins TRBV4-2 to TRBJ1-4; 8 bases agree with TRBD1. Per germline, CDR1 LGHNA and CDR2 YNFKEQ. V lost 1 base and J lost 3; bases outside the gene matches: 13. The CDR3 consists of 19 residues. The CDR3: CASSQVSGTGGFANEKLFF. CDR3 coding DNA: TGTGCCAGCAGCCAAGTCTCGGGGACAGGAGGTTTTGCTAATGAAAAACTGTTTTTT.

This clone is judged large. This chain links TRBV9 with TRBJ2-7; D possibly corresponds to TRBD1 (6 bases). Trimming removed 1 base from V and 5 bases from J, with 13 bases in between. The CDR3 sequence is 14 residues long. CDR1 is SGDLS and CDR2 is YYNGEE in the germline V gene. The chain's CDR3 is CASSVMGASDEQYF. In DNA form, the CDR3 reads TGTGCCAGCAGCGTAATGGGGGCAAGCGACGAGCAGTACTTC. The whole variable domain, remainder taken from reference TRBV9 and TRBJ2-7, is DSGVTQTPKHLITATGQRVTLRCSPRSGDLSVYWYQQSLDQGLQFLIQYYNGEERAKGNILERFSAQQFPDLHSELNLSSLELGDSALYFCASSVMGASDEQYFGPGTRLTVT.

The rearrangement joins TRBV29-1 to TRBJ2-2; 8 bases map to TRBD2. The CDR3 is made up of 13 amino acids. CDR1 and CDR2 from the germline V gene are SQVTM and ANQGSEA. In DNA form, the CDR3 reads TGCGCCGGGGGGGAATCGAACACCGGGGAGCTGTTTTTT. Protein sequence: CAGGESNTGELFF.

This sequence joins TRBV15 and TRBJ1-1; no firm D call. The CDR3 runs 13 residues. Looked up from germline, CDR1 is LNHNV and CDR2 is YYDKDF (reference sequence). V was pared by 5 bases and J by 0 bases, with 7 bases between. CDR3 loop: CATSGIMNTEAFF. The CDR3 region has the DNA TGTGCCACCAGCGGGATTATGAACACTGAAGCTTTCTTT.